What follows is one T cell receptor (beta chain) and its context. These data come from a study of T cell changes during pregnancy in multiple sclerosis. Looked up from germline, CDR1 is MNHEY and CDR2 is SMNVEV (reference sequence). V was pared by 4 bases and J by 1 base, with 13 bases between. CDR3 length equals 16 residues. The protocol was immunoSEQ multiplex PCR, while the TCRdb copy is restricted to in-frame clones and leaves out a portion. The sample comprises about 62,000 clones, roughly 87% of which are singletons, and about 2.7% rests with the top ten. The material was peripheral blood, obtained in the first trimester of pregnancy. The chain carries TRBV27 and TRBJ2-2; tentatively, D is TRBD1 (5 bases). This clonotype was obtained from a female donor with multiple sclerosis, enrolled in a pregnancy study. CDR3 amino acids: CASSSPMGQNTGELFF. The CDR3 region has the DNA TGTGCCAGCAGTTCTCCAATGGGGCAGAACACCGGGGAGCTGTTTTTT.